The 24 T cell receptor beta chains in this list originate from one sample, sequenced in a study of T-cell reconstitution after alpha-beta-depleted transplantation in children. Unique molecular identifiers tagged the TCRbeta library. Each CDR3 protein is one row after TCRdb ran MiXCR on the PCR reads. The profile shows some 350,000 distinct CDR3 sequences, 10% to 13% of them singletons. The starting material was PBMCs from the stem cell graft donor, obtained from the stem cell graft. These receptors all come from a human donor who donated a stem cell graft to a child with acute lymphoblastic leukemia.

V is TRBV28 and J is TRBJ1-5; 8 bases map to TRBD1. Unmatched junction bases numbered 9, after V lost 5 bases and J lost 0 bases. Germline-derived CDR1 and CDR2 are MDHEN and SYDVKM. The CDR3 covers 17 residues. The CDR3 DNA follows: TGTGCCAGCAGTCCCCTGACAGGGGACCTTAGCAATCAGCCCCAGCATTTT. As protein: CASSPLTGDLSNQPQHF.

This chain joins TRBV5-6 and TRBJ2-2; 8 bases agree with TRBD1. With 2 bases clipped from V and 7 bases from J, the junction kept 10 bases outside the gene matches. CDR3 size: 16 residues. Germline V lookup: CDR1 SGHDT, CDR2 YYEEEE. CDR3 residues: CASSLQSRGLSGELFF. DNA for the CDR3: TGTGCCAGCAGCTTACAGAGCAGGGGGCTCAGCGGGGAGCTGTTTTTT.

This clonotype occurred many times. V is TRBV7-2 and J is TRBJ2-1; D not certain. Looked up from germline, CDR1 is SGHTA and CDR2 is FQGNSA. The CDR3 consists of 16 residues. Trimming took 0 bases from V and 7 from J, leaving 16 bases between them. The DNA for the CDR3 is TGTGCCAGCAGCTTAGCGCCTGAGCGAGCCGCGAATGAGCAGTTCTTC. This gives the protein CASSLAPERAANEQFF.

The chain combines TRBV20-1 with TRBJ2-7, with TRBD1 matching 11 bases. In germline, CDR1 is DFQATT, CDR2 SNEGSKA (reference sequence). CDR3 length: 15 residues. V trimming: 5 bases; J trimming: 2 bases; junction bases outside the gene matches: 8. Here the CDR3 reads CSAPGTGGLTYEQYF. Here the CDR3 DNA reads TGCAGTGCTCCTGGGACAGGGGGGTTGACCTACGAGCAGTACTTC.

In this sample, this clonotype turned up a few times. The CDR3 region has the DNA TGTGCCAGCAGTTGGCTAGCGGGAGGCCAAGAGACCCAGTACTTC. This sequence encodes CASSWLAGGQETQYF. The J gene is TRBJ2-5, the V gene TRBV6-5; TRBD2 matches 11 bases. V dropped 4 bases and J dropped 1; count of bases not matched to a gene: 2. This CDR3 contains 15 residues. Germline CDR1 reads MNHEY; CDR2 reads SVGAGI.

This clonotype came up many times. The chain couples TRBV5-5 to TRBJ1-5; TRBD1 agrees at 7 bases. This CDR3 is built from 15 residues. The V and J ends lost 2 bases and 2 bases, in that order; junction bases with no gene match: 4. CDR1 and CDR2 from the germline V gene are SGHKS and YYEKEE (reference sequence). The CDR3: CASSFGGGGNQPQHF. CDR3 nucleotides: TGTGCCAGCAGCTTTGGAGGGGGCGGCAATCAGCCCCAGCATTTT.

This clonotype has only a few counts. The chain employs TRBV14 and TRBJ2-1; 7 bases are a match to TRBD2. V lost 6 bases to trimming and J lost 0 bases; unmatched junction nucleotides: 8. Germline V CDR1 and CDR2: SGHDN, FVKESK. The CDR3 has 16 residues. CDR3 nucleotides: TGTGCCAGCAGTAAGGGAGGGACCAGCTCCTACAATGAGCAGTTCTTC. It codes for CASSKGGTSSYNEQFF.

There are a few counts of this clonotype. This sequence joins TRBV10-3 and TRBJ1-2, with D perhaps matching TRBD1 (6 bases). There are 12 residues in the CDR3. Trimming removed 4 bases from V and 8 bases from J, with 11 bases in between. The V gene's germline CDR1 is ENHRY and CDR2 SYGVKD. CDR3 in amino acids: CAISGAGEGYTF. CDR3 nucleotides: TGTGCCATCAGTGGTGCAGGGGAGGGCTACACCTTC.

This clonotype was counted many times. This rearrangement joins TRBV15 to TRBJ2-7; D unresolved. The CDR3 has 13 amino acids. Germline values: CDR1 LNHNV, CDR2 YYDKDF (reference sequence). V was cut by 0 bases and J by 4 bases, with 7 bases left in between. In DNA, the CDR3 is TGTGCCACCAGCAGAGATCAGAGTTACGAGCAGTACTTC. It translates to CATSRDQSYEQYF. The entire variable domain, with the rest obtained from reference TRBV15 and TRBJ2-7, is as follows: DAMVIQNPRYQVTQFGKPVTLSCSQTLNHNVMYWYQQKSSQAPKLLFHYYDKDFNNEADTPDNFQSRRPNTSFCFLDIRSPGLGDTAMYLCATSRDQSYEQYFGPGTRLTVT.

V is TRBV2 and J is TRBJ2-1, with 7 bases aligning to TRBD2. Germline assignment: CDR1 SNHLY and CDR2 FYNNEI. This CDR3 has 17 amino acids. The CDR3 sequence is CTFSGGGRPKSRNEQFF. The CDR3 DNA reads TGTACCTTCAGTGGCGGGGGAAGACCGAAGTCCCGCAATGAGCAGTTCTTC. The variable domain in full, completed from reference TRBV2 and TRBJ2-1, reads EPEVTQTPSHQVTQMGQEVILRCVPISNHLYFYWYRQILGQKVEFLVSFYNNEISEKSEIFDDQFSVERPDGSNFTLKIRSTKLEDSAMYFCTFSGGGRPKSRNEQFFGPGTRLTVL.

This clonotype was counted only a few times. This chain links TRBV10-3 with TRBJ2-7; tentative D call: TRBD1 (5 bases). Germline lookup yields CDR1 ENHRY and CDR2 SYGVKD. This CDR3 has 13 amino acids. The V gene lost 2 bases and the J gene lost 2 bases, with 7 bases spanning the gap. CDR3 residues: CAISEQGPYEQYF. The CDR3 DNA reads TGTGCCATCAGTGAGCAGGGTCCCTACGAGCAGTACTTC.

This chain joins TRBV27 and TRBJ2-3; the D gene could be TRBD1 or TRBD2 (5 bases each). This CDR3 has 15 amino acids. Germline lookup yields CDR1 MNHEY and CDR2 SMNVEV (reference sequence). Trimming removed 9 bases at V and 3 bases at J, with 19 bases between. CDR3: CASHKPGRGTDTQYF. CDR3 nucleotides: TGTGCCAGTCACAAGCCGGGGCGCGGAACAGATACGCAGTATTTT.

The chain couples TRBV12-3 or TRBV12-4 to TRBJ1-5; 9 nucleotides align to TRBD1. V lost 5 bases, J lost 0 bases, and 2 bases stayed unmatched. The CDR3 is made up of 15 amino acids. Here the CDR3 DNA reads TGTGCCAGCAGTGGACAGGGGAATAGCAATCAGCCCCAGCATTTT. Translated, it gives CASSGQGNSNQPQHF.

This clonotype was counted between two and nine times. The chain employs TRBV12-3 or TRBV12-4 and TRBJ1-1, with D perhaps matching TRBD1 (6 bases). With 2 bases removed from V and 2 bases from J, the gap between germline ends came to 12 bases. This CDR3 is 15 amino acids long. CDR3 nucleotides: TGTGCCAGCAGTTTAATGACAGGCCGAAACACTGAAGCTTTCTTT. This encodes CASSLMTGRNTEAFF.

This chain uses TRBV4-2 with TRBJ2-4; D call uncertain. This CDR3 has 16 amino acids. The germline gives CDR1 LGHNA, CDR2 YNFKEQ. V lost 0 bases and J lost 0, with 9 bases in between. The CDR3 DNA is TGTGCCAGCAGCCAAGAAACTGGTCTAGCCAAAAACATTCAGTACTTC. As protein: CASSQETGLAKNIQYF.

A few counts support this clonotype. V gene TRBV7-2 combines with J gene TRBJ2-3, with D perhaps TRBD1 (6 bases). Trimming removed 5 bases from V and 0 bases from J, with 12 bases in between. This CDR3 comprises 15 residues. Germline V gene lookup returns CDR1 SGHTA and CDR2 FQGNSA. CDR3 coding DNA: TGTGCCAGCAGCCCAATGGGGGCCAGCACAGATACGCAGTATTTT. Amino acids: CASSPMGASTDTQYF.

Ten or more counts support this clonotype. The chain is built from TRBV2 and TRBJ1-1, with 7 bases aligning to TRBD1. This CDR3 has 14 amino acids. The ends lost 7 bases at V and 1 base at J; junction bases unmatched: 6. Looked up from germline, CDR1 is SNHLY and CDR2 is FYNNEI. The CDR3 sequence: CASTLDRANTEAFF. CDR3 nucleotide sequence: TGTGCCAGCACTCTAGACAGGGCGAACACTGAAGCTTTCTTT. The variable domain in full, completed from reference TRBV2 and TRBJ1-1, reads EPEVTQTPSHQVTQMGQEVILRCVPISNHLYFYWYRQILGQKVEFLVSFYNNEISEKSEIFDDQFSVERPDGSNFTLKIRSTKLEDSAMYFCASTLDRANTEAFFGQGTRLTVV.

This clonotype showed up just a few times. The CDR3 coding sequence is TGTGCCAGCAGAAACCACGCCTTACTAGCGGGAGGCCAGGAGACCCAGTACTTC. This encodes CASRNHALLAGGQETQYF. The chain uses TRBV6-2 or TRBV6-3 and TRBJ2-5, with 12 nucleotides matching TRBD2. V was pared by 6 bases and J by 5 bases, with 16 bases of the junction left unmatched. The CDR3 sequence is 18 residues long. Germline V gene data show CDR1 as MNHEY and CDR2 as SVGEGT.

In this sample, this clonotype turned up a few times. The rearrangement joins TRBV7-2 to TRBJ2-7, with a tentative D call TRBD2 (6 bases). Germline assignment: CDR1 SGHTA and CDR2 FQGNSA. V gave up 3 bases and J gave up 6 bases, with 18 bases separating them. The CDR3 spans 15 residues. The CDR3: CASSLLSSGVPEQYF. CDR3 DNA: TGTGCCAGCAGCTTGCTTTCATCGGGAGTCCCCGAGCAGTACTTC. Supplemented by reference TRBV7-2 and TRBJ2-7, the full variable domain reads GAGVSQSPSNKVTEKGKDVELRCDPISGHTALYWYRQSLGQGLEFLIYFQGNSAPDKSGLPSDRFSAERTGGSVSTLTIQRTQQEDSAVYLCASSLLSSGVPEQYFGPGTRLTVT.

This chain links TRBV12-3 or TRBV12-4 with TRBJ1-2; the match to TRBD1 covers 9 bases. The CDR3 length is 15 residues. J was trimmed by 8 bases and V by 6 bases; bases with no gene match: 13. In nucleotides, the CDR3 is TGTGCCAGCAGAGCCGGGACAGGGCGCGTGGTGGGCTACACCTTC. This codes for CASRAGTGRVVGYTF.

The chain is built from TRBV7-6 and TRBJ2-4, with a possible D match to TRBD2 (6 bases). V lost 4 bases to trimming and J lost 8 bases, with 18 bases between them. CDR3 size: 15 residues. Germline V CDR1 and CDR2: SGHVS, FNYEAQ. The CDR3 nucleotides are TGTGCCAGCAGCTCGGAGGGCAGGTTGATGGACATTCAGTACTTC. It is translated as CASSSEGRLMDIQYF.

Points on this clonotype: This clone may be a read error of a much larger clone one base away. The chain combines TRBV5-1 with TRBJ1-1; D is ambiguous. Germline-derived CDR1 and CDR2 are SGHRS and YFSETQ. CDR3 length: 14 residues. CDR3 sequence (DNA): TGCGCCATCAGCTTGGACGGCAGTAACACTGAAGCTTTCTTT. As protein: CAISLDGSNTEAFF.

This clonotype was seen more than once but under ten times. The chain combines TRBV5-1 with TRBJ2-7; tentative D call: TRBD2 (6 bases). V lost 0 bases, J lost 5 bases, and 9 bases lay in between. The CDR3 runs to 13 residues. Looked up from germline, CDR1 is SGHRS and CDR2 is YFSETQ. CDR3 DNA: TGCGCCAGCAGCTTGGGACCGGGGGACGAGCAGTACTTC. As protein: CASSLGPGDEQYF. The full variable domain, with the rest looked up from reference TRBV5-1 and TRBJ2-7, is KAGVTQTPRYLIKTRGQQVTLSCSPISGHRSVSWYQQTPGQGLQFLFEYFSETQRNKGNFPGRFSGRQFSNSRSEMNVSTLELGDSALYLCASSLGPGDEQYFGPGTRLTVT.

About this clonotype itself: One junction end does not reproduce the germline sequence, and a read error may be involved. V gene TRBV5-6 combines with J gene TRBJ2-2; 12 bases agree with TRBD2. This CDR3 comprises 16 residues. Germline V lookup: CDR1 SGHDT, CDR2 YYEEEE. The CDR3 here is CAISLGLAGFTGELFF. The DNA of the CDR3 is TGTGCCATCAGCTTGGGACTAGCGGGCTTTACCGGGGAGCTGTTTTTT.